This entry is about one T cell receptor (beta chain). The entry originates in a study of blood T cell repertoires in COVID-19. The CDR3 is 11 amino acids. Trimming pared 0 bases from V and 10 bases from J, leaving 7 bases between. Per the germline V gene, CDR1 is SGHRS and CDR2 is YFSETQ. TCRdb's table, derived via immunoSEQ multiplex PCR, lists solely in-frame clones and lacks some. The sample includes hundreds of thousands of clones, more than 75% of them seen just once. The chain recombines TRBV5-1 with TRBJ1-2; no reliable D call. The source of this sequence is a woman aged 55-69 years in a cohort exposed to, infected with or recovered from COVID-19 (not recorded which). Sequencing was carried out using PBMCs or T cells enriched from blood (not recorded which). CDR3 in DNA: TGCGCCAGCAGCTTGGGGGCTGACTACACCTTC. It specifies CASSLGADYTF.